A single T cell receptor beta chain is shown here with its context. Its antigen is unknown. No base quality information exists; no much larger clone differs at one position. The entry originates in a study of T cells after yellow fever vaccination (dated by TCRdb to the late 2010s). For the study in its entirety: Libraries from fractions with low cell numbers were prepared with the SMART-Seq v4 Ultra Low Input RNA kit. To track T-cell clones before and after primary and booster YFV17D yellow fever vaccination, bulk TCR alpha and beta repertoires were sequenced longitudinally. The cohort comprised two healthy male donors, one aged 18 to 29 and one aged 30 to 40 years. Blood was collected at multiple timepoints before and after primary and secondary immunization, and bulk PBMC replicates and cell subsets were isolated.

Summary of the overall study and its limitations: After the booster, most clones that had expanded after primary vaccination were detected again (approximately 96% of CD4 and around nine tenths of CD8), suggesting broad maintenance of memory. Only two donors were included in the study, so the extent to which the findings can be generalized is limited. Computational filtering was required because FACS-sorted repertoires could contain abundant contaminating clonotypes from the bulk population. A small share of clonotypes occurred in both CD4 and CD8 compartments, likely arising from convergent recombination. Compared with the primary T-cell response, the secondary T-cell response was weaker but faster, peaking on day 5 rather than day 15.

TCR cDNA was synthesized by 5'RACE template switching, which introduced a universal primer site and unique molecular identifiers. Priming of cDNA synthesis was performed from both the TCR alpha and TCR beta constant segments. Library amplification involved two PCR steps, and the second step added sample barcodes and sequencing adapters. Libraries were sequenced on Illumina HiSeq 2500 (2x100 bp) or NovaSeq (2x150 bp). As for how the authors treated the data: MIGEC was used to demultiplex reads and collapse the reads into UMI consensus sequences, and MiXCR was used for V(D)J alignment. Vaccine-responding clonotypes were defined with edgeR using replicate PBMC samples, requiring FDR below 0.01 and a log2 fold change above 5 up to day 15. Each bulk clonotype was labeled CD4 or CD8 based on which sequenced repertoire, CD4 or CD8, contained the clonotype at higher abundance. TCRdb passed the public sequencing reads through fastp at Q25 and MiXCR, retaining productive beta sequences. All rows with the same CDR3 protein become a single entry with the most common DNA and genes. The V and J calls and clone size are TCRdb's, not the authors'. For this sample the table gives about 630,000 distinct CDR3 sequences, of which roughly 12% were detected only once. The top ten clones comprise 15% of the sample.

The treatment or condition label for this specimen denotes: live attenuated yellow fever vaccine strain. Two biological replicates of bulk PBMCs were collected at each blood-draw timepoint. A standard Ficoll-Paque protocol was used to isolate PBMCs from peripheral blood. RNA was extracted with TriZol from bulk PBMCs, CD4 and CD8 fractions, and dextramer-positive and dextramer-negative fractions. After removal of 1 base from V and 5 bases from J, the junction retains 4 bases not matched to a gene. CDR3 length: 16 amino acids, cysteine to phenylalanine. Only the CDR3 portion is preserved as DNA: 48 bases, with reading frame beginning at the first base.

The chain is encoded by TRBV12-3 or TRBV12-4 joined to TRBJ2-3; 12 central bases correspond to TRBD2. The sequence was obtained from a man younger than 45 who received the YFV17D yellow fever vaccine. The sample here was PBMCs, taken on the day of the yellow fever booster vaccination. CDR3 sequence: CASSLVASGRGDTQYF. Read as DNA, the sequence is TGTGCCAGCAGTTTAGTTGCTAGCGGGAGGGGAGATACGCAGTATTTT.